This is a list of T cell receptor beta chains from one sample in a study of naive and memory T cell subsets. TCRdb processed the UMI-ligation and nested PCR reads anew with MiXCR; each CDR3 protein has one entry. The sample has about 1,400 distinct CDR3 sequences, approximately 7% seen once. What was sequenced was CD8+ TEMRA cells from blood. The source of these receptors is a human donor in good health. Both conserved end residues are part of each CDR3. D genes are given only for firm matches. Clone size appears in some rows only: once, few, many, or a class for an expanded clone.

j_call clone_size v_call d_call cdr3_aa cdr3_nt
TRBJ2-7 medium-sized TRBV3-1 - CASSQLDFSYEQYF TGTGCCAGCAGCCAATTGGATTTCTCCTACGAGCAGTACTTC
TRBJ2-1 - TRBV24-1 - CATSVGGGDEQFF TGTGCCACCAGTGTAGGTGGGGGCGATGAGCAGTTCTTC
TRBJ2-7 many TRBV12-3/TRBV12-4 - CASSFGNTYEQYF TGTGCCAGCAGTTTTGGTAATACCTACGAGCAGTACTTC
TRBJ2-1 - TRBV20-1 - CSAQGEYSYNEQFF TGCAGTGCTCAAGGGGAATACTCCTACAATGAGCAGTTCTTC
TRBJ1-1 few TRBV9 - CASSPMATDEAFF TGTGCCAGCAGCCCCATGGCTACCGACGAAGCTTTCTTT
TRBJ2-7 large TRBV7-6 TRBD2 CASSVLTSGSEQYF TGTGCCAGCAGCGTATTGACTAGCGGAAGCGAGCAGTACTTC
TRBJ1-6 many TRBV7-8 - CASLFGVPGQDNSPLHF TGTGCCAGTCTGTTCGGTGTACCGGGACAAGATAATTCACCCCTCCACTTT
TRBJ2-2 - TRBV5-6 TRBD1 CASSLGTGYRAGELFF TGTGCCAGCAGCTTGGGGACAGGGTATCGTGCCGGGGAGCTGTTTTTT
TRBJ2-1 many TRBV20-1 TRBD2 CSARIGGRAYNEQFF TGCAGTGCTAGGATAGGCGGGAGGGCCTACAATGAGCAGTTCTTC
TRBJ1-3 few TRBV20-1 - CSARGLPGNTIYF TGCAGTGCTAGAGGACTCCCGGGAAACACCATATATTTT
TRBJ2-3 many TRBV9 TRBD2 CASSPYSGRADTQYF TGTGCCAGCAGCCCATATAGCGGGAGAGCAGATACGCAGTATTTT
TRBJ2-5 - TRBV3-1 - CANRLGTTRQETQYF TGTGCCAACAGGCTCGGGACCACCCGTCAAGAGACCCAGTACTTC
TRBJ2-1 - TRBV28 TRBD2 CASSLWTSGRAIYANEQFF TGTGCCAGCAGTTTGTGGACTAGCGGGAGGGCCATCTATGCCAATGAGCAGTTCTTC
TRBJ1-2 many TRBV6-2/TRBV6-3 TRBD1 CASSYSGQGAPGYTF TGTGCCAGCAGTTACTCGGGGCAGGGGGCTCCTGGCTACACCTTC
TRBJ2-7 many TRBV29-1 - CSVEGGLNEQYF TGCAGCGTTGAGGGCGGACTGAACGAGCAGTACTTC
TRBJ1-6 many TRBV6-4 TRBD1 CASSDSTGGNSPLHF TGTGCCAGCAGTGACTCGACAGGGGGCAATTCACCCCTCCACTTT
TRBJ2-6 many TRBV7-6 - CASSLGGGRGSGANVLTF TGTGCCAGCAGCTTGGGGGGAGGCCGCGGCTCTGGGGCCAACGTCCTGACTTTC
TRBJ1-5 few TRBV6-4 TRBD1 CASSPTGGNQPQHF TGTGCCAGCAGTCCAACAGGGGGCAATCAGCCCCAGCATTTT
TRBJ1-1 - TRBV19 - CASSAHGGSNTEAFF TGTGCCAGTAGTGCACACGGCGGATCGAACACTGAAGCTTTCTTT
TRBJ2-6 few TRBV7-7 - CASSSSDFGANVLTF TGTGCCAGCAGCTCTAGCGACTTTGGGGCCAACGTCCTGACTTTC
TRBJ2-7 many TRBV6-5 TRBD1 CASTGQGGLIEQYF TGTGCCAGCACGGGACAGGGAGGACTGATCGAGCAGTACTTC
TRBJ2-7 medium-sized TRBV20-1 - CSARKGEPYEQYF TGCAGTGCTAGAAAGGGGGAGCCCTACGAGCAGTACTTC
TRBJ2-1 many TRBV20-1 TRBD2 CSAPTSGRALNEQFF TGCAGTGCTCCTACTAGCGGGAGGGCCTTGAATGAGCAGTTCTTC
TRBJ1-2 many TRBV20-1 TRBD1 CSASKRDRGDYGYTF TGCAGTGCAAGCAAGAGGGACAGGGGGGACTATGGCTACACCTTC
TRBJ2-1 many TRBV15 TRBD1 CATSSDRAPLNEQFF TGTGCCACCAGCTCGGACAGGGCACCTCTCAATGAGCAGTTCTTC
TRBJ2-1 - TRBV30 TRBD2 CAWMGGRVKNEQFF TGTGCCTGGATGGGGGGGAGGGTTAAGAATGAGCAGTTCTTC
TRBJ1-1 few TRBV4-1 - CASRDVGATEAFF TGCGCCAGCAGGGACGTGGGGGCCACTGAAGCTTTCTTT
TRBJ2-5 - TRBV19 - CASSAQGGMETQYF TGTGCCAGTAGTGCCCAGGGGGGTATGGAGACCCAGTACTTC
TRBJ2-6 many TRBV6-6 - CASSYLRGHSGANVLTF TGTGCCAGCAGTTACTTGCGGGGCCACTCTGGGGCCAACGTCCTGACTTTC
TRBJ1-2 few TRBV27 TRBD1 CASSLDRGENYGYTF TGTGCCAGCAGTCTCGACAGGGGCGAAAACTATGGCTACACCTTC
TRBJ2-1 medium-sized TRBV27 - CASSLSHGGAAYNEQFF TGTGCCAGCAGTTTATCGCATGGAGGGGCCGCCTACAATGAGCAGTTCTTC
TRBJ2-1 - TRBV6-2/TRBV6-3 TRBD2 CASSYSRLAGGEQFF TGTGCCAGCAGTTACTCGAGGCTAGCGGGAGGAGAGCAGTTCTTC
TRBJ1-5 many TRBV12-2 - CASRRRSGYGQPQHF TGTGCAAGTCGCCGAAGGTCAGGGTATGGCCAGCCCCAGCATTTT
TRBJ2-3 medium-sized TRBV30 - CAWSATGVDTQYF TGTGCCTGGAGCGCGACAGGAGTGGATACGCAGTATTTT
TRBJ2-1 many TRBV12-3/TRBV12-4 TRBD1 CASSQIQGAINEQFF TGTGCCAGCAGTCAAATACAGGGGGCCATCAATGAGCAGTTCTTC
TRBJ2-7 - TRBV7-3 TRBD2 CASSLIAGDSYEQYF TGTGCCAGCAGCCTTATAGCGGGAGACTCCTACGAGCAGTACTTC
TRBJ1-4 many TRBV5-1 TRBD1 CASSYGTGDSEKLFF TGCGCCAGCAGCTATGGGACAGGGGACTCTGAAAAACTGTTTTTT
TRBJ2-7 - TRBV28 TRBD1 CASRPGTVIYEQYF TGTGCCAGCAGACCCGGGACAGTAATCTACGAGCAGTACTTC
TRBJ2-2 many TRBV28 TRBD1 CASSLFYDIQGANTGELFF TGTGCCAGCAGTTTATTTTACGATATCCAGGGGGCGAACACCGGGGAGCTGTTTTTT
TRBJ1-5 many TRBV20-1 - CSARGEISNQPQHF TGCAGTGCTAGAGGGGAAATCAGCAATCAGCCCCAGCATTTT
TRBJ2-1 few TRBV6-4 TRBD2 CASSLAGGSSYNEQFF TGTGCCAGCAGTTTAGCGGGAGGGTCCTCCTACAATGAGCAGTTCTTC
TRBJ2-7 many TRBV3-1 - CASSQATASYEQYF TGTGCCAGCAGCCAAGCTACGGCGTCCTACGAGCAGTACTTC
TRBJ1-6 many TRBV12-3/TRBV12-4 - CASSLVLGVSSPLHF TGTGCCAGCAGTTTAGTGCTGGGAGTAAGTTCACCCCTCCACTTT
TRBJ2-3 few TRBV9 - CASSVGQTPDTQYF TGTGCCAGCAGCGTGGGGCAAACCCCAGATACGCAGTATTTT
TRBJ2-7 - TRBV20-1 - CSALGSYEQYF TGCAGTGCCCTCGGCTCCTACGAGCAGTACTTC
TRBJ2-6 - TRBV4-2 - CASSQEGPFSGANVLTF TGTGCCAGCAGCCAAGAAGGACCGTTCTCTGGGGCCAACGTCCTGACTTTC
TRBJ2-5 many TRBV2 - CASSVTADQETQYF TGTGCCAGCAGTGTGACAGCCGACCAAGAGACCCAGTACTTC
TRBJ2-7 many TRBV20-1 - CSGQFNYEQYF TGCAGTGGACAGTTTAACTACGAGCAGTACTTC
TRBJ2-5 many TRBV5-1 - CASSSEGQETQYF TGCGCCAGCAGCTCAGAAGGCCAAGAGACCCAGTACTTC
TRBJ2-3 many TRBV7-6 TRBD2 CASSHGLAGSQVAQYF TGTGCCAGCAGCCACGGACTAGCGGGATCCCAGGTCGCGCAGTATTTT
TRBJ2-7 - TRBV6-5 TRBD2 CASSYSTSGSRYEQYF TGTGCCAGCAGTTACTCAACTAGCGGGAGTAGGTACGAGCAGTACTTC
TRBJ2-7 many TRBV14 - CASSHGTGYEQYF TGTGCCAGCAGCCACGGGACTGGCTACGAGCAGTACTTC
TRBJ2-7 large TRBV4-3 - CASSPPGLDEQYF TGCGCCAGCAGCCCCCCAGGACTGGACGAGCAGTACTTC